The clone carrying this T cell receptor beta chain appeared a single time. Its antigen is undetermined. Trimming at V came to 2 bases and at J to 4 bases, leaving 8 bases not matched to a gene. Looked up from germline, CDR1 is MNHEY and CDR2 is SVGAGI. The CDR3 sequence is 16 residues long. This specimen belongs to a study of cytomegalovirus exposure and HLA in healthy donors. Findings and limits, study-wide: A reported reduction in N-insertions relative to the approximately 670-donor mean was seen in an Asian-associated ancestry cluster in a later analysis. CMV serostatus was the only recorded immune exposure for donors.

The PCR had 60 Vbeta and 13 Jbeta primers. Sequencing was performed with immunoSEQ multiplex PCR; in TCRdb, only in-frame clones are kept and a portion is missing. Of under 200,000 clones in the sample, roughly 80% were seen once. This cohort consisted of healthy bone marrow donors. This chain joins TRBV6-5 and TRBJ1-2, with 9 bases that match TRBD1. This clonotype was obtained from a male donor in good health and CMV-seronegative. The specimen sequenced was PBMCs. CDR3 region: CASSYVGQGYGYGYTF. The DNA for the CDR3 is TGTGCCAGCAGTTACGTGGGACAGGGATACGGCTATGGCTACACCTTC.